This T cell receptor (beta chain) is drawn from a study of shared clonotypes between healthy human individuals. Findings and caveats of the study: Non-shared clonotypes showed lower generation probabilities than clonotypes common to all four donors.

Concerning this clone: The antigen remains undetermined.

Researchers ran the assay at a deep level. Authors' processing steps: Junction-only immunoSEQ data arrived without quality scores, meaning filtering differed. Using immunoSEQ multiplex PCR, the repertoire was profiled, and TCRdb retains in-frame clones only, with some absent. V, J and clone size were drawn from that table, and D and trimming were deduced from the DNA. The table shows 1,500,000 or so clones, with around 97% occurring only once. Every donor was a Caucasian adult from Nashville, Tennessee. Sequencing input: naive CD4+ T cells sorted from blood. Regarding subset: CD45RA+ positively selected. The TCR sequence derives from a man aged 30 to 39 in good health.

The chain's CDR3 is CASSLDRGGGTEAFF. The CDR3, as DNA: TGCGCCAGCAGCTTGGATCGGGGTGGGGGCACTGAAGCTTTCTTT. This chain uses TRBV5-1 with TRBJ1-1; D is perhaps TRBD1 (5 bases). The germline CDR1 and CDR2 sequences are SGHRS and YFSETQ. This CDR3 comprises 15 residues. V was shortened by 0 bases and J by 4 bases, with 13 bases between the two germline ends.